This TCR beta chain emerged from a study of technical replicates of blood from several donors (dated by TCRdb to 2017 to 2019). The library was made by the immunoSEQ multiplex PCR assay. The table comes from immuneACCESS by way of TCRdb, which keeps in-frame sequences with V and J called. Part of the clones is missing from these tables; in studies checked, under half for an unresolved V gene and the rest for unknown reasons. Within this sample are about 97,000 clones, with 95% to 96% of them counted one time only. The top ten constitute around 0.35% of the sample. Compared with germline, V lacks 7 bases and J lacks 7 bases; bases without a gene match: 1. From the cysteine through the phenylalanine, the CDR3 covers 13 amino acids. Just CDR3 DNA is preserved here, 39 bases in frame from base 1. The germline V gene specifies MNHEY as CDR1 and SVGAGI as CDR2. This clone was recorded only once. Which antigen it targets is not known. One base away there is no much larger clone; base qualities are not given.

Sequenced sample: T cells isolated from PBMCs. This TCR was recovered from a human donor in good health. The chain was built from TRBV6-5 and TRBJ2-2, with 12 central nucleotides matching TRBD2. The nucleotide sequence is given as TGTGCCAGCACTAGCGGGAGGGTCGGGGAGCTGTTTTTT. Translated, this gives CASTSGRVGELFF.